The entry below gives a single T cell receptor (beta chain) sequence along with its context. This entry comes from a study of metastatic and nonmetastatic thyroid tumors. Study-level information: From malignant and benign thyroid patients, repertoires in blood and in tumor or nodule tissue were compared.

Per the study methods: In papillary thyroid cancer, a distant-metastasis classifier was built using CDR3 differences across clinicopathological groups. TCRdb re-called clones via MiXCR from the PCR reads. TCRdb's processing, not the study's, gives the V and J calls here. The table has tens of thousands of clones, approximately 29% seen once. The CDR3 has 15 amino acids. Unmatched junction bases numbered 4, after V lost 6 bases and J lost 0 bases. Germline CDR1 reads MNHNS; CDR2 reads SASEGT. Each patient came to thyroid surgery without any prior treatment (of any kind). Sequenced input: blood. The chain carries TRBV6-1 and TRBJ2-1; 8 bases map to TRBD2. This clonotype was obtained from a female donor with papillary thyroid cancer or a benign thyroid nodule (not recorded which). Some clones in this sample may be carry-over from other donors' samples. The CDR3 DNA sequence: TGTGCCAGCAGATTAGCGGGGAGCTCCTACAATGAGCAGTTCTTC. It translates to CASRLAGSSYNEQFF.